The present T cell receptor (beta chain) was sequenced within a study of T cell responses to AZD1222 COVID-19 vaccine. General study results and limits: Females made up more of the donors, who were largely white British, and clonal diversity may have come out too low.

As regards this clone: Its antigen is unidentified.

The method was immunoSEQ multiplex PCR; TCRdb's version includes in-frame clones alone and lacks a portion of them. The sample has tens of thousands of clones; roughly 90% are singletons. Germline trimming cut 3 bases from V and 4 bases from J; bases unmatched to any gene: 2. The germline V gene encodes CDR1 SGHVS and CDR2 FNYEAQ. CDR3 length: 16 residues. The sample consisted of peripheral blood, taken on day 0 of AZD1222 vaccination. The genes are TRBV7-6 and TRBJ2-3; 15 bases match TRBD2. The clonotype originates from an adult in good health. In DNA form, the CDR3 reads TGTGCCAGCAGCTTGGGACTAGCGGGAGGCCCAGATACGCAGTATTTT. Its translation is CASSLGLAGGPDTQYF.